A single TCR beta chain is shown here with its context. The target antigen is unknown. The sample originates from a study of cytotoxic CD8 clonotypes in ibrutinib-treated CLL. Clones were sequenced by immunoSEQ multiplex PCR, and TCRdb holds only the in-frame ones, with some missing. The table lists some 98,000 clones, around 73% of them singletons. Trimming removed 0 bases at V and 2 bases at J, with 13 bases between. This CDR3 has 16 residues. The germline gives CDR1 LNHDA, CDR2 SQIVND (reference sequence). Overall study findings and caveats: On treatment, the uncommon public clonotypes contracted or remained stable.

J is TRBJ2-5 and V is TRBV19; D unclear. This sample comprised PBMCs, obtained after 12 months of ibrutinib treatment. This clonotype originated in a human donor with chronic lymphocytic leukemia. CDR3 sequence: CASSIDTAMWQETQYF. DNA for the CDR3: TGTGCCAGTAGTATAGACACAGCCATGTGGCAAGAGACCCAGTACTTC.